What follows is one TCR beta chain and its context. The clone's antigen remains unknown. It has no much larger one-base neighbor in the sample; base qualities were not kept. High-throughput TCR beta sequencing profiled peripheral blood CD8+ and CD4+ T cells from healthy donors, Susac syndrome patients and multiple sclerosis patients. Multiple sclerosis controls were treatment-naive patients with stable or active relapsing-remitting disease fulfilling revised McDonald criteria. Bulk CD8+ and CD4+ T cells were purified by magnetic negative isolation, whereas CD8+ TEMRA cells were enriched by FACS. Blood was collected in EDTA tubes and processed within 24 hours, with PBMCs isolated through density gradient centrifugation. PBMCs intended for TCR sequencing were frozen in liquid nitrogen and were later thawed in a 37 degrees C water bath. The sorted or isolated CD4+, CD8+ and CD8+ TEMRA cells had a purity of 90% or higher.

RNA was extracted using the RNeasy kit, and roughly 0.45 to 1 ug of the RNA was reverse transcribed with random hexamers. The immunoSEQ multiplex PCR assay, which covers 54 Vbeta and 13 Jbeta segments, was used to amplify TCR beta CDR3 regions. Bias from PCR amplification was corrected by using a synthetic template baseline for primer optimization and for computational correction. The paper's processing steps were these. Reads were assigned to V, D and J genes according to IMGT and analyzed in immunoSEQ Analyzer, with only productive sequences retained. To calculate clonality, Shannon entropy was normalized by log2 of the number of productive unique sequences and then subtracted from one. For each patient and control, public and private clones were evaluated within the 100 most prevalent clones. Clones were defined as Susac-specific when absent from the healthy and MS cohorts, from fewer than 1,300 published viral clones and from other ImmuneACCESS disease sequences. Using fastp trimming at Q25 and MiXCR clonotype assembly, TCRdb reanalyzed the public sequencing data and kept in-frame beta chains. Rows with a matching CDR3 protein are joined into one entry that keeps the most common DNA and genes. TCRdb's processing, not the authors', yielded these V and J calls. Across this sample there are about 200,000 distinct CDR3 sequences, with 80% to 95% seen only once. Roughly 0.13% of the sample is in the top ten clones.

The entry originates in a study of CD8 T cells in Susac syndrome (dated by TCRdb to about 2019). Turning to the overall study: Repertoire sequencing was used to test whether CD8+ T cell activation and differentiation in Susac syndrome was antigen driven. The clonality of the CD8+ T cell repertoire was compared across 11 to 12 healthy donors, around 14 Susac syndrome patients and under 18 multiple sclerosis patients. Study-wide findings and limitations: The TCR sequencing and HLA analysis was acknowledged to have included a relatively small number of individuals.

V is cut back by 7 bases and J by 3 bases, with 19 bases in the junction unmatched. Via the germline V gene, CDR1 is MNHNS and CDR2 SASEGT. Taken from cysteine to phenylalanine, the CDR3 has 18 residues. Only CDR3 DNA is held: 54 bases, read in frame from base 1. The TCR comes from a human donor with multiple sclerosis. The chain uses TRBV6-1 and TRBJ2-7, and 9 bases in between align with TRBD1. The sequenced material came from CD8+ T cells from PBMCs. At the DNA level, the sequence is TGTGCCAGCACCAAGGTACTCCCGGGACAGGGCCTAATCTACGAGCAGTACTTC. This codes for CASTKVLPGQGLIYEQYF.